These 10 T cell receptor beta chains came from one sample sequenced in a study of T cells after yellow fever vaccination. TCRdb used MiXCR to reprocess the 5' RACE reads, holding one entry per CDR3 protein. The table records under 600,000 distinct CDR3 sequences, just over 20% of them present only once. The sample consisted of PBMCs, taken roughly 20 days after the first yellow fever vaccination. The receptor source for this set is a young man who received the YFV17D yellow fever vaccine.

The table lists this clonotype with a count of one. The V gene is TRBV28, the J gene TRBJ2-7; D possibly corresponds to TRBD1 (6 bases). Per the germline V gene, CDR1 is MDHEN and CDR2 is SYDVKM. The V end lost 5 bases, the J end lost 0 bases, and 14 bases lay between the germline ends. The length of the CDR3 is 15 residues. CDR3 in amino acids: CASSPPGTSSYEQYV. CDR3 coding DNA: TGTGCCAGCAGTCCTCCCGGGACATCCTCCTACGAGCAGTACGTC.

This sequence joins TRBV6-1 and TRBJ1-2; TRBD1 aligns across 8 bases. This CDR3 is 15 amino acids long. With 6 bases clipped from V and 0 bases from J, the junction kept 6 bases outside the gene matches. Germline V lookup: CDR1 MNHNS, CDR2 SASEGT. The chain's CDR3 is CASRLQGDANYGYTF. In DNA form, the CDR3 reads TGTGCCAGCAGGCTACAGGGGGACGCTAACTATGGCTACACCTTC.

This clonotype was counted a single time. For the CDR3, the DNA is TGCAGCGAGACTAGTTCTCGTGAAGCTTTCTTT. It is translated as CSETSSREAFF. The chain carries TRBV20-1 and TRBJ1-1, with D unclear. The CDR3 is 11 residues long. The germline CDR1 and CDR2 sequences are DFQATT and SNEGSKA (reference sequence).

A few counts support this clonotype. The rearrangement links TRBV4-1 to TRBJ2-1, with 11 bases aligning to TRBD2. Looked up from germline, CDR1 is MGHRA and CDR2 is YSYEKL. This CDR3 is built from 17 residues. Trimming cost V 3 bases and J 6 bases; bases outside gene matches: 10. The CDR3 DNA is TGCGCCAGCAGCCAGACCGATATAGCGGGGGGGCCCAATGAGCAGTTCTTC. Protein sequence: CASSQTDIAGGPNEQFF.

The genes are TRBV11-2 and TRBJ2-2; perhaps D is TRBD1 or TRBD2 (5 bases each). Trimming removed 8 bases at V and 3 bases at J, with 7 bases between. Germline CDR1 SGHAT, CDR2 FQNNGV. CDR3 length: 12 residues. The CDR3 spells CASLGDTGELFF. The CDR3 DNA is TGTGCCAGCTTGGGGGACACCGGGGAGCTGTTTTTT.

Concerning this clonotype itself: Sequence at one end of the junction differs from germline and may be a read error. The rearrangement uses TRBV4-1 and TRBJ2-1; D gene unclear. This CDR3 is built from 17 residues. Per the germline V gene, CDR1 is MGHRA and CDR2 is YSYEKL. This CDR3 reads CATSQDSAMSSYNEQFF. In nucleotides, the CDR3 is TGCGCCACCAGCCAAGATTCGGCGATGAGCTCCTACAATGAGCAGTTCTTC.

The sample holds a few counts of this clonotype. The gene calls are TRBV11-2 and TRBJ1-2; TRBD1 agrees at 8 bases. The V gene's germline CDR1 is SGHAT and CDR2 FQNNGV. The CDR3 has 13 amino acids. J lost 8 bases, V lost 3 bases, and 5 bases had no gene match. Here the CDR3 reads CASSFLRTGGYTF. CDR3 DNA sequence: TGTGCCAGCAGCTTTCTTAGGACAGGGGGCTACACCTTC.

The V gene is TRBV5-1, the J gene TRBJ2-3; no clear D gene. Germline V gene lookup returns CDR1 SGHRS and CDR2 YFSETQ. Trimming shortened V by 6 bases and J by 0 bases, and 11 bases separated the two germline ends. CDR3 length equals 14 residues. The CDR3: CASILNPSTDTQYF. For the CDR3, the DNA is TGCGCCAGCATCCTCAACCCCAGCACAGATACGCAGTATTTT. The full variable domain, completed using reference TRBV5-1 and TRBJ2-3, is KAGVTQTPRYLIKTRGQQVTLSCSPISGHRSVSWYQQTPGQGLQFLFEYFSETQRNKGNFPGRFSGRQFSNSRSEMNVSTLELGDSALYLCASILNPSTDTQYFGPGTRLTVL.

This chain joins TRBV5-1 and TRBJ2-2; no reliable D call. Germline V gene data show CDR1 as SGHRS and CDR2 as YFSETQ. The CDR3 loop spans 17 amino acids. The V and J ends lost 1 base and 0 bases respectively, with 13 bases between them. For the CDR3, the DNA is TGCGCCAGCAGCTTGAAAGTCTTGGGTTCGAACACCGGGGAGCTGTTTTTT. This codes for CASSLKVLGSNTGELFF.

This chain uses TRBV9 with TRBJ2-5, with a possible D match to TRBD1 (6 bases). Germline values: CDR1 SGDLS, CDR2 YYNGEE. CDR3 length: 14 amino acids. Trimming removed 0 bases at V and 2 bases at J, with 8 bases between. The CDR3 sequence is CASSVGGQQETQYF. Written as DNA, the CDR3 is TGTGCCAGCAGCGTAGGGGGGCAACAAGAGACCCAGTACTTC.